The 16 T cell receptor beta chains in this list originate from one sample, sequenced in a study of breast tumors, draining lymph nodes, adjacent tissues. TCRdb redid the calling of the multiplex PCR reads with MiXCR, one entry per CDR3 protein. The data hold tens of thousands of distinct CDR3 sequences, with around 30% observed a single time. Samples came from axillary lymph nodes draining the breast cancer. The sequenced material came from axillary lymph node tissue. These receptors were collected from a female donor with breast cancer. Some clones in this sample may be carry-over from other donors' samples.

A few counts support this clonotype. This could be a read error, since a much larger clone is one nucleotide away. This chain connects TRBV20-1 to TRBJ1-3; D is unresolved. Germline V CDR1 and CDR2: DFQATT, SNEGSKA (reference sequence). The CDR3 spans 14 residues. The CDR3 here is CSASPGVCGTTIYF. Here the CDR3 DNA reads TGCAGTGCTAGCCCGGGAGTGTGCGGAACCACCATATATTTT.

This clonotype was counted many times. This sequence joins TRBV11-3 and TRBJ1-3; D unclear. Germline lookup yields CDR1 SGHNT and CDR2 YENEEA. The CDR3 totals 17 residues. V lost 0 bases and J lost 0, with 12 bases in between. The CDR3 loop reads CASSLDGLPRSGNTIYF. The CDR3 DNA is TGTGCCAGCAGCTTAGACGGATTACCACGCTCTGGAAACACCATATATTTT.

This clonotype was observed at least ten times. The chain uses TRBV11-2 and TRBJ2-3; D gene uncertain. V lost 6 bases and J lost 1, with 17 bases in between. Germline-derived CDR1 and CDR2 are SGHAT and FQNNGV. There are 16 residues in the CDR3. This CDR3 reads CASSKGSNAGTDTQYF. DNA of the CDR3: TGTGCCAGCAGTAAAGGCTCAAATGCGGGCACAGATACGCAGTATTTT.

This clonotype has ten or more counts. The genes are TRBV7-9 and TRBJ1-2; 9 positions match TRBD1. After removal of 1 base from V and 6 bases from J, the junction contained 3 bases not matched to a gene. The CDR3 covers 14 residues. The germline V gene has CDR1 SEHNR and CDR2 FQNEAQ (reference sequence). Written as DNA, the CDR3 is TGTGCCAGCAGCTTAGTGGGACAGGGCAATGGCTACACCTTC. Its protein product is CASSLVGQGNGYTF.

J is TRBJ2-5 and V is TRBV20-1; TRBD2 aligns across 10 bases. Germline V CDR1 and CDR2: DFQATT, SNEGSKA (reference sequence). V lost 6 bases to trimming and J lost 5 bases; unmatched junction nucleotides: 12. CDR3 size: 15 residues. CDR3 protein: CSATSRGGLAETQYF. DNA of the CDR3: TGCAGTGCCACCAGCAGAGGGGGACTAGCGGAGACCCAGTACTTC.

This clonotype was seen at least ten times. The rearrangement links TRBV13 to TRBJ2-7, with D unresolved. The CDR3 has 13 amino acids. V dropped 5 bases and J dropped 0 bases, with 8 bases sitting between them. Germline loops: CDR1 PRHDT, CDR2 FYEKMQ (reference sequence). The CDR3, as DNA: TGTGCCAGCAGCCCGGAACTCTCCTACGAGCAGTACTTC. Protein product: CASSPELSYEQYF.

Comment on this clonotype: This clone may be a read error of a much larger clone one base away. CDR3 nucleotides: TGTGCCAGCACCGTAAGAAGGGCTCAGCCCCAGCATTTT. This codes for CASTVRRAQPQHF. The rearrangement links TRBV5-8 to TRBJ1-5; D ambiguous. The germline V and J ends were trimmed by 6 bases and 6 bases, with 13 bases remaining between them. The CDR3 loop spans 13 amino acids. Per the germline V gene, CDR1 is SGHTS and CDR2 is YDEGEE.

This clonotype was counted a few times. V is TRBV6-5 and J is TRBJ1-1, with D tentatively TRBD1 (6 bases). Trimming shortened V by 2 bases and J by 4 bases, and 11 bases separated the two germline ends. This CDR3 comprises 14 residues. Germline V gene data show CDR1 as MNHEY and CDR2 as SVGAGI. This chain's CDR3 is CASSYGAGVTEAFF. Written as DNA, the CDR3 is TGTGCCAGCAGTTACGGCGCAGGGGTCACTGAAGCTTTCTTT.

A remark on this clonotype: A much larger clone is a single base away; this may be a read error. V usage is TRBV5-4 and J usage is TRBJ1-5; no clear D gene. Germline CDR1 reads SGHNT; CDR2 reads YYREEE (reference sequence). The V end lost 3 bases, the J end lost 9 bases, and 25 bases lay between the germline ends. The CDR3 spans 17 residues. The DNA for the CDR3 is TGTGCCAGCAGCTGCGCTACCGACCGGCAGGTGCTTGGGCCCCAGCATTTT. This encodes CASSCATDRQVLGPQHF.

This clonotype was observed at least ten times. The rearrangement joins TRBV9 to TRBJ2-3; tentative D call: TRBD1 (5 bases). Trimming removed 4 bases from V and 0 bases from J, with 9 bases in between. Germline V CDR1 and CDR2: SGDLS, YYNGEE. The CDR3 is 14 residues long. Written as DNA, the CDR3 is TGTGCCAGCAGCCTCCAGGGAAGCACAGATACGCAGTATTTT. This gives the protein CASSLQGSTDTQYF.

This clonotype showed up just a few times. This CDR3 fails to terminate in the conserved phenylalanine or tryptophan, so it likely reflects a read error. This chain uses TRBV9 with TRBJ1-1; 7 bases are a match to TRBD1. V dropped 4 bases and J dropped 7; count of bases not matched to a gene: 7. From germline, CDR1 is SGDLS and CDR2 YYNGEE. This CDR3 region has 13 residues. CDR3 coding DNA: TGTGCCAGCAGCATACGCCGGGACAGTGAAGCTTTCTCT. Translation gives CASSIRRDSEAFS.

At least ten counts were recorded for this clonotype. The rearrangement joins TRBV13 to TRBJ1-2; possibly TRBD1 for D (6 bases). The CDR3 consists of 18 residues. Trimming left V 4 bases short and J 1 base short, with 22 bases between. Germline V gives CDR1 PRHDT, CDR2 FYEKMQ (reference sequence). As DNA, the CDR3 is TGTGCCAGCAGCTCCCAACGGGACACCCACGTCATTAACTATGGCTACACCTTC. This encodes CASSSQRDTHVINYGYTF.

This clonotype was seen many times. J is TRBJ2-2 and V is TRBV11-2; 12 positions agree with TRBD2. The CDR3 loop spans 15 amino acids. The V gene's germline CDR1 is SGHAT and CDR2 FQNNGV. J was trimmed by 10 bases and V by 3 bases; bases with no gene match: 6. The CDR3 region is CASSLGLAGLMELFF. CDR3 sequence (DNA): TGTGCCAGCAGCTTGGGACTAGCGGGTCTTATGGAGCTGTTTTTT.

In regard to this clonotype: Compared with germline, one end of the junction differs, possibly owing to a read error. This chain links TRBV11-2 with TRBJ1-2, with 8 bases aligning to TRBD1. Germline V CDR1 and CDR2: SGHAT, FQNNGV. This CDR3 spans 14 amino acids. CDR3 in amino acids: CACSPDRGNYGYTF. CDR3 nucleotide sequence: TGTGCCTGCAGCCCCGACAGGGGAAACTATGGCTACACCTTC.

This clonotype was recorded many times. DNA for the CDR3: TGTGCCAGCAGCCAACTAGCGGGGCAGGGAGATACGCAGTATTTT. Amino acids: CASSQLAGQGDTQYF. The chain has TRBV9 and TRBJ2-3, with 10 positions matching TRBD2. After removal of 4 bases from V and 5 bases from J, the junction contained 7 bases not matched to a gene. This CDR3 is built from 15 residues. In germline, CDR1 is SGDLS, CDR2 YYNGEE. The full variable domain, completed using reference TRBV9 and TRBJ2-3, is DSGVTQTPKHLITATGQRVTLRCSPRSGDLSVYWYQQSLDQGLQFLIQYYNGEERAKGNILERFSAQQFPDLHSELNLSSLELGDSALYFCASSQLAGQGDTQYFGPGTRLTVL.

A remark on this clonotype: A much larger clone is a single base away; this may be a read error. This chain links TRBV6-2 or TRBV6-3 with TRBJ2-2, with D maybe TRBD2 (6 bases). The CDR3 length is 15 residues. Germline CDR1 MNHEY, CDR2 SVGEGT. CDR3: CASTLYQANTGGLFF. DNA of the CDR3: TGTGCCAGCACCCTATACCAGGCGAACACCGGGGGGCTGTTTTTT.